Each of the 4 T cell receptor beta chains below was sequenced from the same sample in a study of long-term antiretroviral therapy in people with HIV. A v3.0 immunoSEQ assay was performed at survey level. Assay used: immunoSEQ multiplex PCR; TCRdb lists only in-frame clones, some missing. The sample gives about 16,000 clones, 70% to 90% of which show up once; roughly 5% is in the top ten. The starting material was unsorted PBMCs, obtained 0.5 years after starting antiretroviral therapy. The receptor source for this set is a woman aged 40 to 50 with HIV.

The rearrangement links TRBV15 to TRBJ2-7; TRBD1 agrees at 8 bases. Germline assignment: CDR1 LNHNV and CDR2 YYDKDF (reference sequence). This CDR3 contains 14 residues. The trim removed 4 bases at V and 5 bases at J, leaving 7 bases unmatched. Written as DNA, the CDR3 is TGTGCCACCAGCAAAGGACAGGGAAGTGACGAGCAGTACTTC. Protein sequence: CATSKGQGSDEQYF.

This chain links TRBV9 with TRBJ2-1, with 10 bases identical to TRBD1. With 2 bases clipped from V and 6 bases from J, the junction kept 8 bases outside the gene matches. The CDR3 sequence is 16 residues long. The germline V gene has CDR1 SGDLS and CDR2 YYNGEE. This chain's CDR3 is CASSVADRGLFNEQFF. Here the CDR3 DNA reads TGTGCCAGCAGCGTCGCCGACAGGGGGCTTTTCAATGAGCAGTTCTTC. Looking up the rest from reference TRBV9 and TRBJ2-1 gives the full variable domain: DSGVTQTPKHLITATGQRVTLRCSPRSGDLSVYWYQQSLDQGLQFLIQYYNGEERAKGNILERFSAQQFPDLHSELNLSSLELGDSALYFCASSVADRGLFNEQFFGPGTRLTVL.

This clone has only one observation. This rearrangement joins TRBV25-1 to TRBJ2-2; 9 positions match TRBD1. With V trimmed by 4 bases and J by 1 base, 4 bases remained unmatched. The CDR3 is made up of 16 amino acids. Germline V gene data show CDR1 as MGHDK and CDR2 as SYGVNS. The CDR3 reads CASSGPGQGNTGELFF. The DNA for the CDR3 is TGTGCCAGCAGTGGTCCGGGACAGGGGAACACCGGGGAGCTGTTTTTT.

The chain recombines TRBV4-1 with TRBJ2-7; D is tentatively TRBD1 or TRBD2 (5 bases each). The CDR3 consists of 16 residues. Germline V CDR1 and CDR2: MGHRA, YSYEKL. With 1 base removed from V and 0 bases from J, the gap between germline ends came to 13 bases. CDR3 bases: TGCGCCAGCAGCCAAGGAGGGGCGGTGAGCTCCTACGAGCAGTACTTC. Its translation: CASSQGGAVSSYEQYF.